What follows is one TCR beta chain and its context. What it binds is unknown. The data were taken from a study of OX40 agonist ivuxolimab in advanced cancers. The wider study: A mean age of roughly 60 years, range 23 to 79, was recorded, and about 83% were male. Findings and limits, study-wide: At 0.1 to 3.0 mg/kg, clonal expansion of CD4+ and CD8+ blood T cells had occurred by week 6.

The repertoire was sequenced with immunoSEQ multiplex PCR; TCRdb's copy has only in-frame clones and lacks some. Of approximately 77,000 clones in the sample, roughly 85% were seen once. The CDR3 is 14 amino acids. Germline V gives CDR1 LGHNA, CDR2 YNFKEQ. V lost 1 base, J lost 6 bases, and 10 bases lay in between. This sequence joins TRBV4-2 and TRBJ1-5; D is perhaps TRBD1 (6 bases). The clonotype was recovered from an adult with an advanced solid tumor such as melanoma, head and neck, liver or kidney cancer. Here the sequenced sample was CD4+ or CD8+ T cells sorted from blood, taken in a trial of the OX40 agonist ivuxolimab. CDR3 in DNA: TGTGCCAGCAGCCAAGCCAGGGGCACTCAGCCCCAGCATTTT. Amino acid sequence: CASSQARGTQPQHF.